This T cell receptor (beta chain) derives from a study of blood T cell repertoires in COVID-19. In the original analysis: Amplified reference gene primers provided the basis for estimating nucleated cell counts. Assay: immunoSEQ multiplex PCR; the TCRdb copy retains only in-frame clones and omits some. D and trimming were read from the DNA, whereas the V and J calls and clone size are those reported in that table. Among 250,000 to 300,000 clones listed, approximately 89% were seen once. This clone appeared a single time. The CDR3 sequence is 15 residues long. Germline lookup yields CDR1 GTSNPN and CDR2 SVGIG (reference sequence). V lost 2 bases and J lost 9; bases outside the gene matches: 15.

The genes are TRBV30 and TRBJ2-7; 8 positions match TRBD1. Sequencing was done on a sample of PBMCs or T cells enriched from blood (not recorded which). This TCR was sampled from a woman in her forties or fifties who had been exposed to COVID-19. This CDR3 reads CAWSPTGGTGLAQYF. CDR3 DNA: TGTGCCTGGAGTCCTACAGGGGGAACCGGCCTGGCGCAGTACTTC. Combining the CDR3 with reference TRBV30 and TRBJ2-7 gives the whole variable domain SQTIHQWPATLVQPVGSPLSLECTVEGTSNPNLYWYRQAAGRGLQLLFYSVGIGQISSEVPQNLSASRPQDRQFILSSKKLLLSDSGFYLCAWSPTGGTGLAQYFGPGTRLTVT.